The 19 T cell receptor beta chains reported below all come from one sample, sequenced in a study of blood T cell repertoires in COVID-19. Repertoires were generated with immunoSEQ multiplex PCR, while TCRdb's copy carries only in-frame clones and drops some. The profile shows roughly 250,000 clones, about four fifths of them singletons. Sequenced sample: peripheral blood. Receptors originate from a person aged 70 to 80 with COVID-19, enrolled during active disease.

The chain links TRBV28 to TRBJ1-2, with D perhaps matching TRBD1 (5 bases). This CDR3 comprises 12 residues. Trimming removed 4 bases at V and 6 bases at J, with 9 bases between. The germline CDR1 and CDR2 sequences are MDHEN and SYDVKM. DNA for the CDR3: TGTGCCAGCAGTTCAGGGTTGAATGGCTACACCTTC. Its protein is CASSSGLNGYTF.

This clone was seen only a few times. This chain connects TRBV5-4 to TRBJ1-4; TRBD1 aligns across 7 bases. This CDR3 is 14 amino acids long. Germline loops: CDR1 SGHNT, CDR2 YYREEE (reference sequence). V trimming: 5 bases; J trimming: 6 bases; junction bases outside the gene matches: 7. The CDR3 DNA reads as TGTGCCAGCAGTAAAGGGGGCACAGATGAAAAACTGTTTTTT. The encoded protein is CASSKGGTDEKLFF.

J is TRBJ1-4 and V is TRBV27; perhaps TRBD1 as D (5 bases). V lost 6 bases, J lost 3 bases, and 17 bases lay in between. CDR1 is MNHEY, CDR2 SMNVEV, per germline (reference sequence). The CDR3 is 16 residues long. The CDR3: CASSSRAGGANEKLFF. The CDR3 DNA is TGTGCCAGCAGCTCTCGAGCGGGGGGAGCTAATGAAAAACTGTTTTTT.

The chain has TRBV9 and TRBJ2-3, with D perhaps matching TRBD2 (6 bases). CDR1 and CDR2 (germline): SGDLS, YYNGEE. V was pared by 0 bases and J by 3 bases, with 17 bases between. The CDR3 length is 17 residues. The chain's CDR3 is CASSVAHSGRRTDTQYF. CDR3 in DNA: TGTGCCAGCAGCGTAGCTCATTCGGGGAGGAGAACAGATACGCAGTATTTT. Looking up the rest from reference TRBV9 and TRBJ2-3 gives the full variable domain: DSGVTQTPKHLITATGQRVTLRCSPRSGDLSVYWYQQSLDQGLQFLIQYYNGEERAKGNILERFSAQQFPDLHSELNLSSLELGDSALYFCASSVAHSGRRTDTQYFGPGTRLTVL.

V usage is TRBV7-8 and J usage is TRBJ1-2; unclear D gene. V gave up 3 bases and J gave up 6 bases, with 17 bases separating them. Germline CDR1 reads SGHVS; CDR2 reads FQNEAQ. CDR3 length: 15 residues. The CDR3 DNA is TGTGCCAGCAGCTTCAGCCCCCCTGAGGTGAATGGCTACACCTTC. Protein: CASSFSPPEVNGYTF.

The gene calls are TRBV10-3 and TRBJ1-1; D possibly corresponds to TRBD1 (6 bases). Germline V gene lookup returns CDR1 ENHRY and CDR2 SYGVKD. V gave up 7 bases and J gave up 3 bases, with 15 bases separating them. The CDR3 runs to 14 residues. Here the CDR3 DNA reads TGTGCCATCATGGGACACCGGGGGGACACTGAAGCTTTCTTT. The encoded protein is CAIMGHRGDTEAFF.

This chain joins TRBV25-1 and TRBJ1-3, with D possibly being TRBD1 (6 bases). CDR3 size: 14 residues. Germline V lookup: CDR1 MGHDK, CDR2 SYGVNS. Deletions cut 4 bases from V and 2 bases from J, with 9 bases between. CDR3 coding DNA: TGTGCCAGCAGTGCCCACAGGGCTGGAAACACCATATATTTT. As protein: CASSAHRAGNTIYF.

The chain employs TRBV27 and TRBJ2-5; TRBD2 matches at 13 bases. The CDR3 consists of 19 residues. The germline CDR1 and CDR2 sequences are MNHEY and SMNVEV (reference sequence). The trim removed 5 bases at V and 5 bases at J, leaving 17 bases unmatched. The CDR3 nucleotides read TGTGCCAGCAGTCCCACCCCTAGGACTAGCGGGAGTGGTGGGGAGACCCAGTACTTC. Translated, it gives CASSPTPRTSGSGGETQYF.

This clone came up many times. This chain joins TRBV3-1 (or the pseudogene TRBV3-2) and TRBJ2-2; 7 bases agree with TRBD1. The germline CDR1 and CDR2 sequences are LGHDT and YNNKEL (reference sequence). Trimming at V came to 5 bases and at J to 6 bases, leaving 3 bases not matched to a gene. This CDR3 comprises 13 residues. The chain's CDR3 is CASSGTAPGELFF. DNA of the CDR3: TGTGCCAGCAGCGGGACAGCACCCGGGGAGCTGTTTTTT.

About this clone itself: Other DNA sequences in this sample translate to the same CDR3. The chain recombines TRBV5-5 with TRBJ1-4; TRBD1 agrees at 7 bases. The V and J ends lost 3 bases and 7 bases, in that order; junction bases with no gene match: 6. Germline V CDR1 and CDR2: SGHKS, YYEKEE (reference sequence). The length of the CDR3 is 14 residues. CDR3: CASSSGTVSEKLFF. As DNA, the CDR3 is TGTGCCAGCAGCTCCGGGACAGTCTCTGAAAAACTGTTTTTT.

This chain connects TRBV4-1 to TRBJ1-1; 9 nucleotides agree with TRBD1. CDR1 MGHRA and CDR2 YSYEKL come from the germline V gene. This CDR3 contains 15 residues. V lost 3 bases to trimming and J lost 5 bases; unmatched junction nucleotides: 7. As DNA, the CDR3 is TGCGCCAGCAGCCATCCGGGACAGGGTGCGACTGAAGCTTTCTTT. It specifies CASSHPGQGATEAFF.

This clone was observed once. V usage is TRBV11-2 and J usage is TRBJ2-3; D unresolved. The CDR3 contains 14 residues. The germline gives CDR1 SGHAT, CDR2 FQNNGV. V dropped 1 base and J dropped 2 bases, with 7 bases sitting between them. In nucleotides, the CDR3 is TGTGCCAGCAGCTTAGTCCACTCCACAGATACGCAGTATTTT. Its translation is CASSLVHSTDTQYF.

This clone came up a few times. This chain links TRBV6-6 with TRBJ1-1, with a tentative D call TRBD1 (5 bases). Looked up from germline, CDR1 is MNHNY and CDR2 is SVGAGI (reference sequence). This CDR3 region has 14 residues. V shed 4 bases and J shed 1 base, with 10 bases lying between them. Here the CDR3 DNA reads TGTGCCAGCAGTTTTAAGACAGAGAACACTGAAGCTTTCTTT. Its protein product is CASSFKTENTEAFF.

CDR3 sequence: CASSPRRQGTYEQYF. CDR3 nucleotide sequence: TGTGCCAGCTCACCGAGAAGACAGGGGACCTACGAGCAGTACTTC. The rearrangement joins TRBV18 to TRBJ2-7, with 8 bases lining up with TRBD1. Germline CDR1 KGHSH, CDR2 LQKENI. The junction had 6 bases not matched to a gene; V was cut back by 3 bases and J by 2 bases. This CDR3 is built from 15 residues.

This clone was seen a handful of times. The rearrangement uses TRBV5-1 and TRBJ1-5; 7 positions match TRBD1. The ends lost 2 bases at V and 3 bases at J; junction bases unmatched: 5. Per germline, CDR1 SGHRS and CDR2 YFSETQ. The CDR3 totals 15 residues. The CDR3 loop reads CASSFTGEANQPQHF. The CDR3 nucleotides are TGCGCCAGCAGCTTTACAGGGGAGGCCAATCAGCCCCAGCATTTT. Full variable domain (remainder filled in from reference TRBV5-1 and TRBJ1-5): KAGVTQTPRYLIKTRGQQVTLSCSPISGHRSVSWYQQTPGQGLQFLFEYFSETQRNKGNFPGRFSGRQFSNSRSEMNVSTLELGDSALYLCASSFTGEANQPQHFGDGTRLSIL.

This clone was observed once. The chain combines TRBV28 with TRBJ2-3, with TRBD2 identical over 9 bases. The V segment lost 10 bases and the J segment 4 bases; nucleotides outside the gene matches: 12. CDR1 is MDHEN and CDR2 is SYDVKM in the germline V gene. The CDR3 sequence is 15 residues long. In DNA, the CDR3 is TGTGCCATCACATCCTGGGCGGGAGGGGCAGATACGCAGTATTTT. Translation gives CAITSWAGGADTQYF.

The gene calls are TRBV7-2 and TRBJ1-1; maybe TRBD1 (6 bases). Trimming stripped 0 bases from V and 10 bases from J, with 15 bases between. This CDR3 comprises 14 residues. Per germline, CDR1 SGHTA and CDR2 FQGNSA. This CDR3 is CASSLAGHGAGAFF. In DNA, the CDR3 is TGTGCCAGCAGCTTAGCGGGACATGGGGCTGGAGCTTTCTTT.

This chain joins TRBV7-2 and TRBJ1-2; TRBD1 might be the D (5 bases). The CDR3 is made up of 15 amino acids. CDR1 is SGHTA and CDR2 is FQGNSA in the germline V gene. Between the trimmed V and J ends, which lost 0 bases and 1 base, there was a span of 9 bases. CDR3 DNA sequence: TGTGCCAGCAGCTTAGCCCAGGGTCTTAACTATGGCTACACCTTC. This translates into CASSLAQGLNYGYTF.

The chain uses TRBV2 and TRBJ1-2; the D gene is possibly TRBD1 (6 bases). Trimming stripped 4 bases from V and 3 bases from J, with 12 bases between. Germline-derived CDR1 and CDR2 are SNHLY and FYNNEI. The CDR3 is 14 amino acids. The chain's CDR3 is CASSAGQSYYGYTF. CDR3 nucleotides: TGTGCCAGCAGTGCTGGACAGTCTTACTATGGCTACACCTTC.